The rows below give T cell receptor beta chains drawn from one sample of a study of Ad26.COV2.S vaccination and SARS-CoV-2 variants. Data came from immunoSEQ multiplex PCR; TCRdb stores just in-frame clones and leaves some out. This table has 330,000 or so clones, roughly 90% appearing once. Sequenced material: peripheral blood, taken in a trial of Ad26.COV2.S vaccine versus placebo. These receptors were obtained from a person aged 18-60 years who received the Ad26.COV2.S COVID-19 vaccine or a placebo. Each CDR3 is given with its conserved first and last residue. Each record gives: J gene, clone size, D gene, V gene, CDR3 DNA, CDR3 protein. D genes are given only for firm matches. Where a row states a size, it is once, few, many or the class of an expanded clone; other rows omit it.

J: TRBJ1-5
size: .
D: TRBD1
V: TRBV4-3
DNA: TGCGCCAGCAGCCCACGTGTGGGACAGGGAGGCAATCAGCCCCAGCATTTT
CDR3: CASSPRVGQGGNQPQHF

J: TRBJ2-2
size: .
D: TRBD2
V: TRBV19
DNA: TGTGCCAGTAGTGAAAGGGAGGGCCTAGGTACCGGGGAGCTGTTTTTT
CDR3: CASSEREGLGTGELFF

J: TRBJ2-5
size: .
D: .
V: TRBV18
DNA: TGTGCCAGCTCACCATGGCTAGCCCGGTCTTCGCAAAAAGAGACCCAGTACTTC
CDR3: CASSPWLARSSQKETQYF

J: TRBJ1-6
size: .
D: TRBD1
V: TRBV4-1
DNA: TGCGCCAGCAGCCAATTCCGAGGACAGGGTTCCCTAATTAATTCACCCCTCCACTTT
CDR3: CASSQFRGQGSLINSPLHF

J: TRBJ2-2
size: .
D: .
V: TRBV5-1
DNA: TGCGCCAGCAGCTTGGGACAGCAAAACACCGGGGAGCTGTTTTTT
CDR3: CASSLGQQNTGELFF

J: TRBJ2-1
size: .
D: .
V: TRBV7-8
DNA: TGTGCCAGCAGCCCGAACAGACTAGAGATCCACAATGAGCAGTTCTTC
CDR3: CASSPNRLEIHNEQFF

J: TRBJ2-2
size: .
D: TRBD2
V: TRBV4-3
DNA: TGCGCCAGCAGCCAAGTGGCTAGCGGTGCCGGGGAGCTGTTTTTT
CDR3: CASSQVASGAGELFF

J: TRBJ2-3
size: once
D: .
V: TRBV29-1
DNA: TGCAGCGTCCGTCTTGCGCGGGCAGATACGCAGTATTTT
CDR3: CSVRLARADTQYF

J: TRBJ2-1
size: .
D: TRBD2
V: TRBV10-2
DNA: TGCGCCAGCAGTGAGTCTGCCCCCGGACTAGCTGCGAATGAGCAGTTCTTC
CDR3: CASSESAPGLAANEQFF

J: TRBJ1-1
size: .
D: TRBD1
V: TRBV4-3
DNA: TGCGCCAGCAGCCAAGTTGACAGGGGAACATTGATAATGAACACTGAAGCTTTCTTT
CDR3: CASSQVDRGTLIMNTEAFF

J: TRBJ1-2
size: .
D: TRBD1
V: TRBV9
DNA: TGTGCCAGTGGGACAGGGACTAACTATGGCTACACCTTC
CDR3: CASGTGTNYGYTF

J: TRBJ2-1
size: .
D: .
V: TRBV6-5
DNA: TGTGCCAGCACCGAGCGGCAGGGCGGGAATGAGCAGTTCTTC
CDR3: CASTERQGGNEQFF

J: TRBJ2-2
size: .
D: .
V: TRBV9
DNA: TGTGCCAGCAGCGTGATGAACACCGGGGAGCTGTTTTTT
CDR3: CASSVMNTGELFF

J: TRBJ1-3
size: .
D: TRBD1
V: TRBV29-1
DNA: TGCAGTGCCGGGACAGCTCGGGACGGTAGAGGAAACACCATATATTTT
CDR3: CSAGTARDGRGNTIYF

J: TRBJ1-1
size: .
D: TRBD1
V: TRBV29-1
DNA: TGCAGCGTCCTCCTGACAGGGAGGAGCACTGAAGCTTTCTTT
CDR3: CSVLLTGRSTEAFF

J: TRBJ2-2
size: .
D: .
V: TRBV5-6
DNA: TGTGCCAGCAGCTTCGACTACGTGAACACCGGGGAGCTGTTTTTT
CDR3: CASSFDYVNTGELFF

J: TRBJ1-6
size: .
D: .
V: TRBV4-3
DNA: TGCGCCAGCAGCCAAGAAAGTTCGGGTGCTAATTCACCCCTCCACTTT
CDR3: CASSQESSGANSPLHF

J: TRBJ2-3
size: .
D: .
V: TRBV4-3
DNA: TGCGCCAGCAGCCAAGCACCTCCCTGGGTAGCGAGCACAGATACGCAGTATTTT
CDR3: CASSQAPPWVASTDTQYF

J: TRBJ1-3
size: .
D: .
V: TRBV29-1
DNA: TGCAGCGTTGAACTGTTCTCTGGAAACACCATATATTTT
CDR3: CSVELFSGNTIYF

J: TRBJ1-1
size: .
D: .
V: TRBV30
DNA: TGTGCCTGGAGTATTTCCTTAAGGAGGGTACCGAACACTGAAGCTTTCTTT
CDR3: CAWSISLRRVPNTEAFF

J: TRBJ2-2
size: .
D: .
V: TRBV6-6
DNA: TGTGCCAGCAGCAGCACCGGGGAGCTGTTTTTT
CDR3: CASSSTGELFF

J: TRBJ2-3
size: .
D: .
V: TRBV9
DNA: TGTGCCAGCAGCACTTGGAGGGCAGATACGCAGTATTTT
CDR3: CASSTWRADTQYF

J: TRBJ1-2
size: .
D: .
V: TRBV14
DNA: TGTGCCAGCAGCCCCCGGACGGCCGGGGGTTACACCTTC
CDR3: CASSPRTAGGYTF

J: TRBJ2-3
size: .
D: TRBD2
V: TRBV7-9
DNA: TGTGCCAGCAGCTCCGGGGGACTAGCGGGGATCACAGATACGCAGTATTTT
CDR3: CASSSGGLAGITDTQYF

J: TRBJ1-4
size: .
D: .
V: TRBV18
DNA: TGTGCCAGCTCACCTGGGACCAACCTTAGGGGAGAAAAACTGTTTTTT
CDR3: CASSPGTNLRGEKLFF

J: TRBJ1-4
size: .
D: TRBD1
V: TRBV5-6
DNA: TGTGCCAGCAGCGTAGGGGACAGGGGGCCTGAAAAACTGTTTTTT
CDR3: CASSVGDRGPEKLFF

J: TRBJ2-3
size: .
D: .
V: TRBV4-3
DNA: TGCGCCAGCAGCCCTCGGGGTGCTAGCACAGATACGCAGTATTTT
CDR3: CASSPRGASTDTQYF

J: TRBJ1-2
size: .
D: .
V: TRBV4-3
DNA: TGCGCCAGCAGCCAAGAGGGTAGGGCGGGTGGCTACACCTTC
CDR3: CASSQEGRAGGYTF

J: TRBJ1-3
size: .
D: .
V: TRBV30
DNA: TGTGCCTACCAGAACCAATCTGGAAACACCATATATTTT
CDR3: CAYQNQSGNTIYF

J: TRBJ1-1
size: .
D: .
V: TRBV18
DNA: TGTGCCAGCGCGGGGACCCTTGAGGACACTGAAGCTTTCTTT
CDR3: CASAGTLEDTEAFF

J: TRBJ2-2
size: .
D: .
V: TRBV7-8
DNA: TGTGCCAGCAGCTTAGCCCTGAACACCGGGGAGCTGTTTTTT
CDR3: CASSLALNTGELFF

J: TRBJ2-1
size: .
D: .
V: TRBV19
DNA: TGTGCCAGTCGCAGGACAGAAGCAGACCCAGCAAAAGTATATGAGCAGTTCTTC
CDR3: CASRRTEADPAKVYEQFF

J: TRBJ2-3
size: .
D: .
V: TRBV7-9
DNA: TGTGCCAGCAGCGGGACGGGGGATACGCAGTATTTT
CDR3: CASSGTGDTQYF

J: TRBJ2-1
size: .
D: .
V: TRBV19
DNA: TGTGCCAGTAGTATATCCCAAGGACGATACAATGAGCAGTTCTTC
CDR3: CASSISQGRYNEQFF

J: TRBJ2-7
size: .
D: TRBD1
V: TRBV6-5
DNA: TGTGCCAGCAGCCGGGACAGGGGGTCCTACGAGCAGTACTTC
CDR3: CASSRDRGSYEQYF

J: TRBJ2-7
size: .
D: .
V: TRBV6-5
DNA: TGTGCCAGCGGCACCGGACTATCCTACGAGCAGTACTTC
CDR3: CASGTGLSYEQYF

J: TRBJ1-6
size: once
D: .
V: TRBV28
DNA: TGTGCCAGCAGGGTGGACGAGAGCTCCTATAATTCACCCCTCCACTTT
CDR3: CASRVDESSYNSPLHF

J: TRBJ1-1
size: .
D: TRBD1
V: TRBV29-1
DNA: TGCAGCCACTCCGGGACAGGGGCGATGGGCACTGAAGCTTTCTTT
CDR3: CSHSGTGAMGTEAFF

J: TRBJ2-2
size: .
D: .
V: TRBV24-1
DNA: TGTGCCACCAGTGATTTTTTTGGGGAGCTGTTTTTT
CDR3: CATSDFFGELFF

J: TRBJ1-5
size: .
D: .
V: TRBV19
DNA: TGTGCCAGTAGTATTAGGGGAGTTCAGCCCCAGCATTTT
CDR3: CASSIRGVQPQHF

J: TRBJ1-1
size: .
D: .
V: TRBV5-1
DNA: TGCGCCAGCAGCTTGACAGGGAGCACTGAAGCTTTCTTT
CDR3: CASSLTGSTEAFF

J: TRBJ1-2
size: .
D: TRBD1
V: TRBV30
DNA: TGTGCCGCCCCACCCGGGACAGGAAGTAACTATGGCTACACCTTC
CDR3: CAAPPGTGSNYGYTF

J: TRBJ2-7
size: .
D: .
V: TRBV6-6
DNA: TGTGCCAGCAGTCGGGACGACTCCTACGAGCAGTACTTC
CDR3: CASSRDDSYEQYF

J: TRBJ1-4
size: .
D: .
V: TRBV5-4
DNA: TGTGCCAGCAGCTTGGCCGGCAGGCCAAATGAAAAACTGTTTTTT
CDR3: CASSLAGRPNEKLFF

J: TRBJ2-1
size: .
D: .
V: TRBV7-9
DNA: TGTGCCAGCAGATCTCTCTCCTACAATGAGCAGTTCTTC
CDR3: CASRSLSYNEQFF